A single sample is the source of the 20 T cell receptor beta chains below, sequenced in a study of T cell repertoires in cytomegalovirus infection. TCRdb re-derived calls from the reads in MiXCR, one entry per CDR3 protein. The sample has 150,000 to 160,000 distinct CDR3 sequences, 20% to 30% seen once. The material sequenced was PBMCs. Receptor source: a human donor in good health (CMV status not recorded). Some clones in this sample may be carry-over from other donors' samples.

Remarks on this clonotype: A read error may produce the germline difference seen at one junction end. The V call is TRBV12-5, the J call TRBJ1-1; the D gene is possibly TRBD1 (6 bases). This CDR3 comprises 12 residues. Germline V gene data show CDR1 as LGHNT and CDR2 as FRNRAP. The CDR3 DNA follows: TGTACTAGTGGGGGACAAACCACTGAAGCTTTCTTT. Translated: CTSGGQTTEAFF.

This clonotype was counted a few times. A much larger clonotype is one base distant, so this may be a read error. CDR3 region: CASSPGGPEGTQYF. The CDR3 DNA is TGTGCCAGCAGCCCTGGGGGTCCCGAAGGTACGCAGTATTTT. The rearrangement links TRBV7-6 to TRBJ2-3; D assignment may be TRBD1 or TRBD2 (5 bases each). This CDR3 contains 14 residues. V was cut by 5 bases and J by 8 bases, with 17 bases left in between. Germline CDR1 SGHVS, CDR2 FNYEAQ. The full variable domain, with the rest looked up from reference TRBV7-6 and TRBJ2-3, is GAGVSQSPRYKVTKRGQDVALRCDPISGHVSLYWYRQALGQGPEFLTYFNYEAQQDKSGLPNDRFSAERPEGSISTLTIQRTEQRDSAMYRCASSPGGPEGTQYFGPGTRLTVL.

Ten or more counts support this clonotype. V is TRBV7-8 and J is TRBJ2-5; D is possibly TRBD1 (6 bases). The CDR3 runs 13 residues. Germline lookup yields CDR1 SGHVS and CDR2 FQNEAQ. V was cut by 5 bases and J by 9 bases, with 16 bases left in between. The CDR3 reads CASSHLTPGAQYF. In DNA form, the CDR3 reads TGTGCCAGCAGCCATCTCACGCCAGGGGCCCAGTACTTC.

CDR3 sequence: CASSLRSGGGSSPLHF. CDR3 coding DNA: TGTGCCAGCAGTTTAAGGTCAGGGGGCGGTAGTTCACCCCTCCACTTT. The rearrangement links TRBV28 to TRBJ1-6, with TRBD1 matching over 8 bases. This CDR3 comprises 16 residues. Looked up from germline, CDR1 is MDHEN and CDR2 is SYDVKM. Unmatched junction bases numbered 9, after V lost 2 bases and J lost 9 bases.

The genes are TRBV6-1 and TRBJ2-5; D unresolved. The CDR3 contains 15 residues. The V gene's germline CDR1 is MNHNS and CDR2 SASEGT. V lost 5 bases and J 7 bases, leaving 20 bases between the germline ends. The CDR3 DNA is TGTGCCAGCAGTCCCTTAGGGCGTGTTCGAGGGACCCAGTACTTC. Its translation: CASSPLGRVRGTQYF.

This clonotype was detected a few times. The chain carries TRBV12-3 or TRBV12-4 and TRBJ1-1; TRBD1 matches 10 bases. This CDR3 spans 12 amino acids. Trimming took 5 bases from V and 10 from J; bases not matched to a gene: 4. The CDR3, as DNA: TGTGCCAGCAGTATGACAGGGGGCGTAGCTTTCTTT. This translates into CASSMTGGVAFF.

Comments on this clonotype: At one end the junction does not follow the germline gene, possibly because of a read error. The chain employs TRBV7-4 and TRBJ2-7; D is unresolved. This CDR3 is built from 14 residues. Germline V gene sequence: CDR1 SGHVT, CDR2 SQSDAQ. CDR3 sequence reads: CASSFAGFAYEQCF. The CDR3 coding sequence is TGTGCCAGCAGCTTTGCAGGCTTCGCCTACGAGCAGTGCTTC.

The chain combines TRBV7-2 with TRBJ1-6, with no clear D. The CDR3 has 16 residues. Looked up from germline, CDR1 is SGHTA and CDR2 is FQGNSA. V gave up 6 bases and J gave up 7 bases, with 19 bases separating them. CDR3 nucleotides: TGTGCCAGCAGACCTTCCACGGGCAGGTCGAATTCACCCCTCCACTTT. It codes for CASRPSTGRSNSPLHF.

This clonotype was detected ten times or more. The chain recombines TRBV7-8 with TRBJ1-1; maybe TRBD1 (5 bases). Germline V CDR1 and CDR2: SGHVS, FQNEAQ. The CDR3 has 15 amino acids. V lost 0 bases and J lost 5, with 13 bases in between. The CDR3 DNA reads as TGTGCCAGCAGCTTAGCGTCCGGGGGGAGGACTGAAGCTTTCTTT. Translating it yields CASSLASGGRTEAFF.

This clonotype appeared many times. The CDR3 DNA follows: TGTGCCAGCAGAGACCCGGGACTAGATATCGGGGAGCTGTTTTTT. Its translation is CASRDPGLDIGELFF. The chain uses TRBV6-2 or TRBV6-3 and TRBJ2-2; 8 bases map to TRBD2. Germline V gene lookup returns CDR1 MNHEY and CDR2 SVGEGT. J lost 7 bases, V lost 6 bases, and 10 bases had no gene match. CDR3 length: 15 amino acids.

The chain uses TRBV24-1 and TRBJ2-2; D uncertain. The CDR3 has 14 residues. V shed 5 bases and J shed 1 base, with 7 bases lying between them. Germline CDR1 KGHDR, CDR2 SFDVKD. CDR3 nucleotide sequence: TGTGCCACCAGTGTCACGGAGAACACCGGGGAGCTGTTTTTT. Translation: CATSVTENTGELFF.

This rearrangement joins TRBV20-1 to TRBJ2-3; 11 bases agree with TRBD2. Losses at the gene ends were 0 bases for V and 0 bases for J; bases not matched to a gene: 5. The CDR3 has 17 amino acids. From germline, CDR1 is DFQATT and CDR2 SNEGSKA (reference sequence). CDR3 DNA: TGCAGTGCTAGAGATCCCTGGACTAGCGGGAGCACAGATACGCAGTATTTT. It codes for CSARDPWTSGSTDTQYF.

This clonotype was counted a few times. The DNA for the CDR3 is TGTGCCAGCAGTGAACGGCGGGGTAGATTTGGCGAGCAGTACTTC. This sequence encodes CASSERRGRFGEQYF. The gene calls are TRBV6-1 and TRBJ2-7; D might be TRBD2 (6 bases). The CDR3 loop spans 15 amino acids. Looked up from germline, CDR1 is MNHNS and CDR2 is SASEGT. V was clipped by 2 bases and J by 6 bases, with 17 bases between them.

A few counts support this clonotype. The chain employs TRBV7-2 and TRBJ2-7, with 7 bases that match TRBD2. The V gene end was trimmed by 3 bases and the J gene end by 1 base; junction bases not matched to a gene: 6. CDR3 length: 15 amino acids. Germline assignment: CDR1 SGHTA and CDR2 FQGNSA. CDR3 nucleotides: TGTGCCAGCAGCTTTGGTCGCGGGAGTTCCTACGAGCAGTACTTC. Translating gives CASSFGRGSSYEQYF.

This clonotype was observed many times. The V gene is TRBV11-2, the J gene TRBJ1-1; D call uncertain. V was cut by 5 bases and J by 6 bases, with 13 bases left in between. The CDR3 is 13 residues long. CDR1 and CDR2 from the germline V gene are SGHAT and FQNNGV. CDR3: CASSPNQGPEAFF. CDR3 sequence (DNA): TGTGCCAGCAGCCCTAACCAAGGCCCTGAAGCTTTCTTT.

At least ten counts were recorded for this clonotype. The chain has TRBV7-2 and TRBJ2-3, with 10 bases identical to TRBD2. This CDR3 is built from 17 residues. Germline V gene data show CDR1 as SGHTA and CDR2 as FQGNSA. J was trimmed by 6 bases and V by 4 bases; bases with no gene match: 13. The chain's CDR3 is CASSYPRRLAGADTQYF. CDR3 DNA: TGTGCCAGCAGCTACCCCCGCCGACTAGCGGGTGCGGATACGCAGTATTTT.

The chain links TRBV28 to TRBJ2-1; 10 bases line up with TRBD1. CDR1 MDHEN and CDR2 SYDVKM come from the germline V gene. V was clipped by 6 bases and J by 6 bases; unmatched bases: 8. This CDR3 contains 15 residues. In DNA, the CDR3 is TGTGCCAGCAGGTACCGGGACAGGGGACCCAATGAGCAGTTCTTC. Residues: CASRYRDRGPNEQFF.

The gene calls are TRBV5-1 and TRBJ2-5, with D possibly matching TRBD1 (5 bases). V shed 4 bases and J shed 1 base, with 11 bases lying between them. Looked up from germline, CDR1 is SGHRS and CDR2 is YFSETQ. The CDR3 contains 14 residues. The CDR3 is CASSLTGVQETQYF. CDR3 DNA sequence: TGCGCCAGCAGCCTTACAGGCGTCCAAGAGACCCAGTACTTC.

This clonotype was seen at least ten times. The chain links TRBV7-6 to TRBJ2-1; 8 bases line up with TRBD2. Unmatched junction bases numbered 13, after V lost 4 bases and J lost 5 bases. The CDR3 is 17 amino acids. Germline V gene sequence: CDR1 SGHVS, CDR2 FNYEAQ. The CDR3 DNA reads as TGTGCCAGCAGCTCCGGAAATGGGGCGGGAGGACACAATGAGCAGTTCTTC. Translation: CASSSGNGAGGHNEQFF.

Of note for this clonotype: Germline and junction disagree at one end, which may indicate a read error. The rearrangement uses TRBV27 and TRBJ1-1; D possibly corresponds to TRBD1 (5 bases). This CDR3 has 17 amino acids. The germline V gene has CDR1 MNHEY and CDR2 SMNVEV (reference sequence). The CDR3 region has the DNA TGTGCCAGCAGTTTATCGGTAGCGGGACTGATGAACACTGAAGCTTTATTT. Protein: CASSLSVAGLMNTEALF.